Listed below are T cell receptor beta chains from one sample, sequenced in a study of shared clonotypes between healthy human individuals. The method was immunoSEQ multiplex PCR; TCRdb's version includes in-frame clones alone and lacks a portion of them. The repertoire holds about 2 million clones, 90% to 95% seen once, with approximately 0.13% in the top ten. Sequenced material: naive CD4+ T cells sorted from blood. All receptors derive from a man in his late teens or twenties in good health. The CDR3 runs from the conserved cysteine through the conserved F or W. The D gene is left open where the match is weak. For some rows the clone size is stated as once, few or many, or as a class when expanded; others skip it.

>-|TRBV20-1|TRBD1|TRBJ2-7
TGCAGCCTGAGGGGGCAACACTTC
CSLRGQHF
>-|TRBV15|-|TRBJ2-2
TGTGCCACCAGCAGAGATAGAGGTTTCGGGGAGCTGTTTTTT
CATSRDRGFGELFF
>-|TRBV6-6|-|TRBJ2-5
TGTGCCAGCAGTTACCCTGCGGCGGGGGAGACCCAGTACTTC
CASSYPAAGETQYF
>-|TRBV2|TRBD2|TRBJ2-1
TGTGCCAGCCTGGGACTAGCGGGTTACAATGAGCAGTTCTTC
CASLGLAGYNEQFF
>-|TRBV19|-|TRBJ2-1
TGTGCCAGTAGTATAATAGGCAGGGCATCCTACAATGAGCAGTTCTTC
CASSIIGRASYNEQFF
>-|TRBV4-1|-|TRBJ1-4
TGCGCCAGCAGCCAAGGCAGGACTAATGAAAAACTGTTTTTT
CASSQGRTNEKLFF
>-|TRBV2|-|TRBJ2-7
TGTGCCAGCAGTGAGGGGTGGCTATCCTACGAGCAGTACTTC
CASSEGWLSYEQYF
>once|TRBV19|TRBD2|TRBJ2-3
TGTGCCAGTAGGGGGACTTTGGGACTAGCGGGAGGAACAGGAGATACGCAGTATTTT
CASRGTLGLAGGTGDTQYF
>-|TRBV21-1|-|TRBJ1-4
TGTGCCAGCAGCACCGATAAATCTAAGGGTGAAAAACTGTTTTTT
CASSTDKSKGEKLFF
>-|TRBV2|-|TRBJ2-7
TGTGCCAGCAGCCGAAGCGGGGCGACAGGGGTGGACGAGCAGTACTTC
CASSRSGATGVDEQYF
>-|TRBV13|-|TRBJ2-1
TGTGCCAGCAGCGTATGGGACGGGAGCTCCTACAATGAGCAGTTCTTC
CASSVWDGSSYNEQFF
>few|TRBV19|-|TRBJ1-6
TGTGCCAGTAGTATAGGGAACAGCCTAAATTCACCCCTCCACTTT
CASSIGNSLNSPLHF
>-|TRBV5-1|TRBD1|TRBJ2-7
TGCGCCAGCAGCTTTGGGACAGGGAGTCTCTCGAGGGAGCAGTACTTC
CASSFGTGSLSREQYF
>-|TRBV7-9|TRBD1|TRBJ2-7
TGTGCCAGCAGCAATAAACGGGACAGGGGGTCCCTCGAGCAGTACTTC
CASSNKRDRGSLEQYF
>-|TRBV10-3|TRBD2|TRBJ2-1
TGTGCCATCAGTGACCCGGGACTAGCGGGAAATAAAAAATCCTACAATGAGCAGTTCTTC
CAISDPGLAGNKKSYNEQFF
>-|TRBV19|-|TRBJ2-6
TGTGCCAGTAGTAAGAGGGTCTCCACTATAACATCTGGGGCCAACGTCCTGACTTTC
CASSKRVSTITSGANVLTF
>-|TRBV5-1|TRBD1|TRBJ2-1
TGCGCCAGCAGCGGATCCTCGGGACAGGGGTTTAATGAGCAGTTCTTC
CASSGSSGQGFNEQFF
>-|TRBV2|TRBD1|TRBJ2-7
TGTGCCAGCAGCAGGCCCCTGGACAGGCCCGAGCAGTACTTC
CASSRPLDRPEQYF
>-|TRBV10-1|TRBD1|TRBJ2-5
TGCGCCAGCAGTCGGGACAGGGGGCACGAGACCCAGTACTTC
CASSRDRGHETQYF
>-|TRBV21-1|-|TRBJ2-2
TGTGCCAGCATGAGGGGGGCGAGGAACACCGGGGAGCTGTTTTTT
CASMRGARNTGELFF
>-|TRBV6-5|-|TRBJ1-2
TGTGCCAGCAGTTATATAGGGGACTATGGCTACACCTTC
CASSYIGDYGYTF
>-|TRBV5-4|TRBD1|TRBJ2-1
TGTGCCAGCAGCTCCCCGGGACAGAGATACAATGAGCAGTTCTTC
CASSSPGQRYNEQFF
>-|TRBV14|-|TRBJ1-2
TGTGCCAGCAGCCATCAGGGAGCTAGCGGCTACACCTTC
CASSHQGASGYTF
>-|TRBV5-1|TRBD1|TRBJ2-5
TGCGCCAGCAGCTACGGGACAGGGCGGGGAGAGACCCAGTACTTC
CASSYGTGRGETQYF
>-|TRBV10-3|-|TRBJ1-1
TGTGCCATCAGTGAGTCAACGTTTAAGGGGACTGAAGCTTTCTTT
CAISESTFKGTEAFF
>-|TRBV5-4|TRBD1|TRBJ2-3
TGTGCCAGCAGCTCCCGGACAGGGGACGATACGCAGTATTTT
CASSSRTGDDTQYF
>-|TRBV27|-|TRBJ1-1
TGTGCCAGCAGTTTATTTTCGAAGGGCGTACACACTGAAGCTTTCTTT
CASSLFSKGVHTEAFF
>-|TRBV7-7|TRBD1|TRBJ2-5
TGTGCTAGCAGCTTGGCCGCAGGGGGCGGGGAGACCCAGTACTTC
CASSLAAGGGETQYF
>few|TRBV6-5|-|TRBJ2-3
TGTGCCAGCAGTTGGGGAGATACGCAGTATTTT
CASSWGDTQYF
>-|TRBV30|-|TRBJ2-3
TGTGCCTGGAGTGGGGGGGACCGGCGCGGAGATACGCAGTATTTT
CAWSGGDRRGDTQYF
>-|TRBV27|TRBD1|TRBJ1-6
TGTGCCAGCAGTTCACCCTACAGGGGGCAGCGGTCACCCCTCCACTTT
CASSSPYRGQRSPLHF
>-|TRBV10-1|-|TRBJ2-5
TGCGCCAGCAGGGGCTGGGACCAAGAGACCCAGTACTTC
CASRGWDQETQYF
>once|TRBV30|-|TRBJ1-2
TGTGCCTGGCGAACGGTGGGGGGAATACATGGCTACACCTTC
CAWRTVGGIHGYTF
>-|TRBV18|TRBD1|TRBJ1-6
TGTGCCAGCTCACTCCCGGGGACAGCTTCTTCACCCCTCCACTTT
CASSLPGTASSPLHF
>-|TRBV7-2|-|TRBJ2-2
TGTGCCAGCAGCCCTTCCGCCGGGAACACCGGGGAGCTGTTTTTT
CASSPSAGNTGELFF
>-|TRBV5-4|TRBD1|TRBJ2-7
TGTGCCAGCAGCTCAACCGGGACAGGGTACTACGAGCAGTACTTC
CASSSTGTGYYEQYF
>-|TRBV7-8|-|TRBJ2-4
TGTGCCAGCAGCCGGCCGGGGCGGAAAAACATTCAGTACTTC
CASSRPGRKNIQYF
>-|TRBV30|-|TRBJ1-4
TGTGCCTGGAGTCAGATCGGGATACCGAATGAAAAACTGTTTTTT
CAWSQIGIPNEKLFF
>-|TRBV19|-|TRBJ1-4
TGTGCCAGTAGTATTTCCGGACAGCCTTTCGAAAAACTGTTTTTT
CASSISGQPFEKLFF
>-|TRBV6-1|-|TRBJ1-3
TGTGCCAGCAGGAAGGCCAAGCGCTACGGAAACACCATATATTTT
CASRKAKRYGNTIYF
>-|TRBV29-1|-|TRBJ2-3
TGCAGCGTGCTCGAGGGGCATACGCAGTATTTT
CSVLEGHTQYF
>once|TRBV2|-|TRBJ2-2
TGTGCCAGCAGAGGACAGAACGCGAACACCGGGGAGCTGTTTTTT
CASRGQNANTGELFF
>-|TRBV7-9|-|TRBJ2-5
TGTGCCAGCAGTAGGACCGAGACCCAGTACTTC
CASSRTETQYF
>-|TRBV7-9|TRBD1|TRBJ2-7
TGTGCCAGCAGCTTAGCAGGTCAGGGGGCCGACTACGAGCAGTACTTC
CASSLAGQGADYEQYF
>-|TRBV7-9|TRBD1|TRBJ1-4
TGTGCCAGCAGCTTAGGACAGGGGAATGAAAAACTGTTTTTT
CASSLGQGNEKLFF
>-|TRBV27|TRBD1|TRBJ1-1
TGTGCCAGCAGCCCGGACAGGGGTGGGTACACTGAAGCTTTCTTT
CASSPDRGGYTEAFF
>once|TRBV4-3|TRBD2|TRBJ2-3
TGCGCCAGCAGCCAAGAACAGGCGGGGGGCACAGATACGCAGTATTTT
CASSQEQAGGTDTQYF
>-|TRBV6-1|-|TRBJ2-5
TGTGCCAGCAGGGTGGGTCCCTCAGAGACCCAGTACTTC
CASRVGPSETQYF